One and the same sample provided the 21 T cell receptor beta chains below, sequenced in a study of blood T cell repertoires in COVID-19. Generated by immunoSEQ multiplex PCR, the TCRdb table keeps only in-frame clones and is missing some. The sample has about 270,000 clones, approximately 90% seen once. The sample consisted of PBMCs or T cells enriched from blood (not recorded which). Source of these receptors: a woman in her fifties or sixties in a cohort exposed to, infected with or recovered from COVID-19 (not recorded which).

This chain links TRBV19 with TRBJ1-4; 10 bases agree with TRBD1. CDR3 size: 16 residues. V was pared by 5 bases and J by 0 bases, with 3 bases of the junction left unmatched. Germline CDR1 LNHDA, CDR2 SQIVND (reference sequence). The CDR3 nucleotides read TGTGCCAGTAGTTCGGGGACAGGGGCAACTAATGAAAAACTGTTTTTT. This encodes CASSSGTGATNEKLFF.

The gene calls are TRBV14 and TRBJ2-2; no firm D call. Looked up from germline, CDR1 is SGHDN and CDR2 is FVKESK. The CDR3 length is 17 residues. Trimming took off 0 bases at V and 0 bases at J, with 11 bases between the two ends. The CDR3 nucleotides read TGTGCCAGCAGCCAAGATCAGGTTCTTTCGAACACCGGGGAGCTGTTTTTT. This encodes CASSQDQVLSNTGELFF.

This clone occurred once. The chain employs TRBV5-6 and TRBJ1-1; D not resolved. The CDR3 loop spans 13 amino acids. Trimming cost V 1 base and J 4 bases, with 8 bases left between them. Germline loops: CDR1 SGHDT, CDR2 YYEEEE. CDR3: CASSLPSSTEAFF. The CDR3 region has the DNA TGTGCCAGCAGCTTGCCCTCGTCCACTGAAGCTTTCTTT.

This CDR3 reads CATKTGWGTDTQYF. The CDR3, as DNA: TGTGCCACCAAGACAGGGTGGGGCACAGATACGCAGTATTTT. The genes are TRBV7-2 and TRBJ2-3; the match to TRBD1 covers 7 bases. The germline V gene has CDR1 SGHTA and CDR2 FQGNSA. V lost 10 bases to trimming and J lost 1 base; unmatched junction nucleotides: 8. There are 14 residues in the CDR3.

This chain's CDR3 is CASSQAGPRSPGELFF. Written as DNA, the CDR3 is TGTGCCAGCAGCCAGGCGGGACCCAGGTCCCCCGGGGAGCTGTTTTTT. The chain carries TRBV14 and TRBJ2-2; D is possibly TRBD2 (6 bases). Germline V CDR1 and CDR2: SGHDN, FVKESK. V was shortened by 3 bases and J by 6 bases, with 17 bases between the two germline ends. The CDR3 loop spans 16 amino acids.

V is TRBV28 and J is TRBJ1-1; D ambiguous. Germline CDR1 is MDHEN and CDR2 is SYDVKM. V was pared by 5 bases and J by 1 base, with 14 bases between. The CDR3 sequence is 15 residues long. CDR3: CASSPHLGKNTEAFF. CDR3 sequence (DNA): TGTGCCAGCAGTCCCCACCTGGGCAAGAACACTGAAGCTTTCTTT.

The chain uses TRBV6-2 or TRBV6-3 and TRBJ2-1, with D hard to call. This CDR3 contains 15 residues. The germline V gene has CDR1 MNHEY and CDR2 SVGEGT. Trimming left V 4 bases short and J 2 bases short, with 12 bases between. The CDR3 DNA reads as TGTGCCAGCAGTTTAACAGCAAGCACCTACAATGAGCAGTTCTTC. This gives the protein CASSLTASTYNEQFF.

The chain joins TRBV10-3 to TRBJ2-1, with 10 bases aligning to TRBD2. Germline CDR1 and CDR2: ENHRY and SYGVKD. J lost 6 bases, V lost 2 bases, and 7 bases had no gene match. This CDR3 is 16 amino acids long. CDR3 region: CAISEGTSGNGNEQFF. Here the CDR3 DNA reads TGTGCCATCAGTGAGGGAACTAGCGGGAACGGCAATGAGCAGTTCTTC.

This clone rates as medium-sized (0.01 to 0.1%). V is TRBV28 and J is TRBJ2-1, with D maybe TRBD2 (6 bases). Trimming removed 4 bases at V and 3 bases at J, with 16 bases between. Germline assignment: CDR1 MDHEN and CDR2 SYDVKM. The CDR3 is 16 residues long. The CDR3: CASSSASEIFYNEQFF. DNA of the CDR3: TGTGCCAGCAGTTCAGCTAGCGAAATCTTCTACAATGAGCAGTTCTTC.

V and J are TRBV2 and TRBJ2-5; 8 bases align to TRBD2. The junction had 7 bases not matched to a gene; V was cut back by 5 bases and J by 2 bases. The CDR3 length is 15 residues. Germline V gene sequence: CDR1 SNHLY, CDR2 FYNNEI. As DNA, the CDR3 is TGTGCCAGCAGTAGGGGACTAGTTATGCAAGAGACCCAGTACTTC. It specifies CASSRGLVMQETQYF.

This chain links TRBV28 with TRBJ2-7, with a weak D call TRBD1 (6 bases). This CDR3 is 17 amino acids long. Looked up from germline, CDR1 is MDHEN and CDR2 is SYDVKM. V shed 5 bases and J shed 0 bases, with 20 bases lying between them. The CDR3 DNA follows: TGTGCCAGCAGTACCCTCCTGGGGGCCCCCATCTCCTACGAGCAGTACTTC. It encodes CASSTLLGAPISYEQYF.

In this sample, this clone turned up once. The chain is built from TRBV29-1 and TRBJ1-1; 8 nucleotides match TRBD1. Germline CDR1 is SQVTM and CDR2 is ANQGSEA. The V and J ends lost 7 bases and 0 bases, in that order; junction bases with no gene match: 7. The length of the CDR3 is 14 residues. The CDR3, as DNA: TGCAGCGGTACAGGGGGGGAGGTGAACACTGAAGCTTTCTTT. Amino acids: CSGTGGEVNTEAFF.

This clone was observed once. The gene calls are TRBV5-5 and TRBJ1-3; D may be TRBD1 (6 bases). Trimming removed 0 bases from V and 4 bases from J, with 11 bases in between. The V gene's germline CDR1 is SGHKS and CDR2 YYEKEE (reference sequence). This CDR3 region has 15 residues. The CDR3 nucleotides read TGTGCCAGCAGCTTGGGGCAGGGGATCGGAAACACCATATATTTT. This sequence encodes CASSLGQGIGNTIYF.

The V call is TRBV5-4, the J call TRBJ1-3; unclear D gene. The CDR3 length is 16 residues. Germline V CDR1 and CDR2: SGHNT, YYREEE (reference sequence). V was shortened by 1 base and J by 0 bases, with 11 bases between the two germline ends. Written as DNA, the CDR3 is TGTGCCAGCAGCTTGCAAACAGCTCACTCTGGAAACACCATATATTTT. This translates into CASSLQTAHSGNTIYF.

The V call is TRBV27, the J call TRBJ2-5; no reliable D call. Germline V gives CDR1 MNHEY, CDR2 SMNVEV (reference sequence). Between the trimmed V and J ends, which lost 5 bases and 2 bases, there was a span of 15 bases. There are 15 residues in the CDR3. The CDR3 sequence is CASSPSSVIQETQYF. Here the CDR3 DNA reads TGTGCCAGCAGTCCCTCCTCAGTGATTCAAGAGACCCAGTACTTC.

J is TRBJ1-6 and V is TRBV28; D is ambiguous. Per germline, CDR1 MDHEN and CDR2 SYDVKM. This CDR3 comprises 13 residues. Trimming removed 8 bases from V and 5 bases from J, with 10 bases in between. The CDR3 sequence: CASVDTNNSPLHF. For the CDR3, the DNA is TGTGCCAGCGTCGACACAAATAATTCACCCCTCCACTTT.

V usage is TRBV27 and J usage is TRBJ2-3; 8 nucleotides align to TRBD2. The trim removed 2 bases at V and 5 bases at J, leaving 3 bases unmatched. Germline V gene sequence: CDR1 MNHEY, CDR2 SMNVEV (reference sequence). The CDR3 consists of 14 residues. The CDR3 DNA is TGTGCCAGCAGTTTAAGCCTAGCGGGAGATACGCAGTATTTT. It encodes CASSLSLAGDTQYF.

This clone was observed a handful of times. V is TRBV7-2 and J is TRBJ2-2; 11 nucleotides align to TRBD2. V was pared by 5 bases and J by 4 bases, with 9 bases of the junction left unmatched. The CDR3 consists of 17 residues. Germline CDR1 and CDR2: SGHTA and FQGNSA. CDR3 amino acids: CASSRRVGLAGTGELFF. The CDR3, as DNA: TGTGCCAGCAGCCGCCGTGTCGGACTAGCGGGCACCGGGGAGCTGTTTTTT.

The rearrangement joins TRBV6-2 or TRBV6-3 to TRBJ1-6, with TRBD1 matching 7 bases. V lost 2 bases to trimming and J lost 10 bases; unmatched junction nucleotides: 5. Germline assignment: CDR1 MNHEY and CDR2 SVGEGT. This CDR3 contains 14 residues. CDR3 sequence (DNA): TGTGCCAGCAGTTACCCGGGACAGCTATCACCCCTCCACTTT. This codes for CASSYPGQLSPLHF.

V and J are TRBV21-1 and TRBJ2-1; TRBD2, the D gene given by the table, was not confirmed from the DNA. TRBV21-1 is tagged as a pseudogene. The CDR3 sequence is 12 residues long. The chain's CDR3 is CASTSSPGEQFF. The CDR3 nucleotides are TGTGCCAGCACCTCCTCTCCGGGTGAGCAGTTCTTC.

This rearrangement joins TRBV5-6 to TRBJ1-2; 10 nucleotides agree with TRBD1. With V trimmed by 4 bases and J by 4 bases, 7 bases remained unmatched. Germline assignment: CDR1 SGHDT and CDR2 YYEEEE. This CDR3 region has 15 residues. The CDR3 bases are TGTGCCAGCAGCCCACGGGACAGGGGAAGCTATGGCTACACCTTC. This codes for CASSPRDRGSYGYTF.